This T cell receptor beta chain appears in the sequencing data of a study of CD8 T cells in ankylosing spondylitis. TCRdb re-called the 5' RACE reads with MiXCR, one entry per CDR3 protein. The sample lists 200,000 or so distinct CDR3 sequences, around a quarter occurring once. Germline-derived CDR1 and CDR2 are SQVTM and ANQGSEA. The CDR3 totals 13 residues. The junction had 9 bases not matched to a gene; V was cut back by 3 bases and J by 8 bases. The receptor comes from a male donor with ankylosing spondylitis or in good health (not recorded which). Sequencing used blood, either unsorted or a sorted T cell fraction (not recorded which). The gene calls are TRBV29-1 and TRBJ2-5, with 7 bases aligning to TRBD2. As DNA, the CDR3 is TGCAGCGTTGACTTCGGGACTACCCTAACCCAGTACTTC. This sequence encodes CSVDFGTTLTQYF.